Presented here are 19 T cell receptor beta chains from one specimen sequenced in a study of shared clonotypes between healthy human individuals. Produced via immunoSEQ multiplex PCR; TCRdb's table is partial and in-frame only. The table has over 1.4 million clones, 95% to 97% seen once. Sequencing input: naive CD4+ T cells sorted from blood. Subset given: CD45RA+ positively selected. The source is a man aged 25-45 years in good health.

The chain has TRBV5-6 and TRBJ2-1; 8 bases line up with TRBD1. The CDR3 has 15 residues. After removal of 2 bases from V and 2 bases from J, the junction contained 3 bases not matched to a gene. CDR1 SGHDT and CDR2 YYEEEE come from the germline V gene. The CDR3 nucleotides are TGTGCCAGCAGCTTCAGGGGGCTCCCCTACAATGAGCAGTTCTTC. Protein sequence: CASSFRGLPYNEQFF.

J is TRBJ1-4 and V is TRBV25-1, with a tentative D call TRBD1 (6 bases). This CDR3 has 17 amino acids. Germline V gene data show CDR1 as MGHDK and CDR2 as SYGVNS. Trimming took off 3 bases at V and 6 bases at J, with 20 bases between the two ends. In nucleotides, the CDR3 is TGTGCCAGCAGTGATCACTCCCTACAGGGTACGGATGAAAAACTGTTTTTT. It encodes CASSDHSLQGTDEKLFF. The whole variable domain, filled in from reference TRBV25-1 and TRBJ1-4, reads EADIYQTPRYLVIGTGKKITLECSQTMGHDKMYWYQQDPGMELHLIHYSYGVNSTEKGDLSSESTVSRIRTEHFPLTLESARPSHTSQYLCASSDHSLQGTDEKLFFGSGTQLSVL.

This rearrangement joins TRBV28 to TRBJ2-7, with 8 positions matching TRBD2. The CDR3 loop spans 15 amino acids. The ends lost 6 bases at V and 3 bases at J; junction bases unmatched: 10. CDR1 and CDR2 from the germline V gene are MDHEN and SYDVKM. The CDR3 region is CASSPPGRGGYEQYF. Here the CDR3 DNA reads TGTGCCAGCAGCCCCCCCGGGAGGGGAGGCTACGAGCAGTACTTC.

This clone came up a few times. In DNA, the CDR3 is TGTGCCAGCGCGGACAGCTATTACGAGCAGTACTTC. Translation: CASADSYYEQYF. The chain carries TRBV6-1 and TRBJ2-7, with a weak D call TRBD1 (6 bases). V dropped 8 bases and J dropped 4 bases, with 12 bases sitting between them. Germline-derived CDR1 and CDR2 are MNHNS and SASEGT. This CDR3 contains 12 residues.

CDR3 DNA sequence: TGTGCCAGCAGCCACCTCCGGGGGGCTGGGGGGTTCTTC. Its translation: CASSHLRGAGGFF. The V and J genes are TRBV7-9 and TRBJ2-1; weak D call: TRBD2 (7 bases). CDR1 is SEHNR and CDR2 is FQNEAQ in the germline V gene (reference sequence). Trimming took off 5 bases at V and 15 bases at J, with 20 bases between the two ends. The CDR3 is made up of 13 amino acids.

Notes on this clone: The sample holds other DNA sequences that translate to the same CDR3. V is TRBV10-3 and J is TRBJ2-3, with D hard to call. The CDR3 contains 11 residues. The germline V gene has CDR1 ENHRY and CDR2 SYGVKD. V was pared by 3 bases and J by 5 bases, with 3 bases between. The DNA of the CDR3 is TGTGCCATCAGTGACGAAGATACGCAGTATTTT. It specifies CAISDEDTQYF.

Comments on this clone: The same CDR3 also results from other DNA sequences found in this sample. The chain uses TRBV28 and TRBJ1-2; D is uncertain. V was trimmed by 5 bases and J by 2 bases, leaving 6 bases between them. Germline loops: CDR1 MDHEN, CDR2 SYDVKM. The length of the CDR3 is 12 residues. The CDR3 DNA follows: TGTGCCAGCAGTGGTGGGAACTATGGCTACACCTTC. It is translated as CASSGGNYGYTF.

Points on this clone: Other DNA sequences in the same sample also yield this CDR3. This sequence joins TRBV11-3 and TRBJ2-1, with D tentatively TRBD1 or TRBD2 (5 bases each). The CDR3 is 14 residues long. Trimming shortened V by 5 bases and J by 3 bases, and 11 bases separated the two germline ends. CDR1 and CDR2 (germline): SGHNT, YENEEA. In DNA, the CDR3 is TGTGCCAGCAGCCCGGGGACGAACTACAATGAGCAGTTCTTC. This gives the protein CASSPGTNYNEQFF.

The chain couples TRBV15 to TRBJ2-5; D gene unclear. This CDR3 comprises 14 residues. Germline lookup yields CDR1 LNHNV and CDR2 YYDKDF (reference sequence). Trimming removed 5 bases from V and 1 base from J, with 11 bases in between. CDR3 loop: CATSLGFSQETQYF. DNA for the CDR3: TGTGCCACCAGCCTGGGATTTTCCCAAGAGACCCAGTACTTC.

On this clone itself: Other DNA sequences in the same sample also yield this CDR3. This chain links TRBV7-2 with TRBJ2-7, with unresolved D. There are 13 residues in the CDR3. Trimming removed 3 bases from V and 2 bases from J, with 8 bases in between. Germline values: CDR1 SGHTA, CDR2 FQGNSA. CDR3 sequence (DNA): TGTGCCAGCAGCTTTTCAGGAGCCTACGAGCAGTACTTC. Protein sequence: CASSFSGAYEQYF.

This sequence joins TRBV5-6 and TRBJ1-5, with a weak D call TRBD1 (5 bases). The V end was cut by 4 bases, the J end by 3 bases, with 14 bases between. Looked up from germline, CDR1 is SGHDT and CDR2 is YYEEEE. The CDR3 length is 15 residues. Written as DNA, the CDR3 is TGTGCCAGCAGCGGAGGGACGGCCAACAATCAGCCCCAGCATTTT. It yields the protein CASSGGTANNQPQHF.

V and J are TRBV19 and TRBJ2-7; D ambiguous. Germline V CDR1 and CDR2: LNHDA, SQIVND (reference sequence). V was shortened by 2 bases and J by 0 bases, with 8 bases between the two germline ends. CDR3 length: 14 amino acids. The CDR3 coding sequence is TGTGCCAGTAGTATACGGGTTAGCTCCTACGAGCAGTACTTC. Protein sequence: CASSIRVSSYEQYF.

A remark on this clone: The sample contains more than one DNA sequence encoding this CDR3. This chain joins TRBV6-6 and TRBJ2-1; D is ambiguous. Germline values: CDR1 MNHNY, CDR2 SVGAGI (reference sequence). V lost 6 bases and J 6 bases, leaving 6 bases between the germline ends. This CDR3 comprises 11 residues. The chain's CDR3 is CASSLSNEQFF. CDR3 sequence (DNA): TGTGCCAGCAGCCTAAGCAATGAGCAGTTCTTC.

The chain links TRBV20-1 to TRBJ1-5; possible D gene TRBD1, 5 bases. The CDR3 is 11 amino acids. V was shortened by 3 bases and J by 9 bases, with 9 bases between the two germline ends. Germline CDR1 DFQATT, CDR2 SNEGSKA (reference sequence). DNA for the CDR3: TGCAGTGCTAGGGGAGGGACGCCCCAGCATTTT. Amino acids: CSARGGTPQHF.

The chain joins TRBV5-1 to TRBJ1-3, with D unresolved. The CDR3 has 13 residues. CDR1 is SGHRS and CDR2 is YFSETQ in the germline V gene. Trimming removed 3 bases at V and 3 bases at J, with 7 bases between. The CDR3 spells CASSYDIGNTIYF. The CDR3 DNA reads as TGCGCCAGCAGCTACGACATTGGAAACACCATATATTTT.

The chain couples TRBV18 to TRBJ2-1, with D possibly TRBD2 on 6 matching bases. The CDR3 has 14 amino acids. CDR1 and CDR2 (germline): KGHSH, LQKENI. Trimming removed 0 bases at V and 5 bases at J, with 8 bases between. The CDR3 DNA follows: TGTGCCAGCTCACCACCCGGGAGAAACAATGAGCAGTTCTTC. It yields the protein CASSPPGRNNEQFF.

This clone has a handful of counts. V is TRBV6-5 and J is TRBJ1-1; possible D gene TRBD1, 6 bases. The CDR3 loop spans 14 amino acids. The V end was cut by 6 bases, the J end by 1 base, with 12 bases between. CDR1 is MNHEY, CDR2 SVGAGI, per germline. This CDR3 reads CASRMTGPNTEAFF. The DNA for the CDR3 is TGTGCCAGCAGAATGACAGGTCCGAACACTGAAGCTTTCTTT.

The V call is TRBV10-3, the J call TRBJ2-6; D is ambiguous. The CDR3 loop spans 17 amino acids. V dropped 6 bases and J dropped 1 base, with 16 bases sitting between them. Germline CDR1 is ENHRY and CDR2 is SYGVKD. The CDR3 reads CAIRGSPPTSGANVLTF. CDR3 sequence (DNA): TGTGCCATCAGAGGTTCCCCCCCCACTTCTGGGGCCAACGTCCTGACTTTC.

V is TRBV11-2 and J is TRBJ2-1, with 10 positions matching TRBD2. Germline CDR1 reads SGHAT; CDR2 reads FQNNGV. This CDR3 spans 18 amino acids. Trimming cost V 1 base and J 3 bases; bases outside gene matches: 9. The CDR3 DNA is TGTGCCAGCAGCTTAGCCCCTTTGCTAGCGGGAGTCTACAATGAGCAGTTCTTC. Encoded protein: CASSLAPLLAGVYNEQFF.